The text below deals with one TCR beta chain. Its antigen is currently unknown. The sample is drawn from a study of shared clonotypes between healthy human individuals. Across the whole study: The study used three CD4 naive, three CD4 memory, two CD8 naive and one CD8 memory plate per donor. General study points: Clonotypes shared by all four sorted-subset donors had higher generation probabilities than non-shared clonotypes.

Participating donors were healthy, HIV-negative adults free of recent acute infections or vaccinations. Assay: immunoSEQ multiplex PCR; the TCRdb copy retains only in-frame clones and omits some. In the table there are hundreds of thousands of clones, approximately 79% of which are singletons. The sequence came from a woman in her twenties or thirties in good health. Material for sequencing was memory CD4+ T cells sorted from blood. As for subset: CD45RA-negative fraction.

CDR3 sequence (DNA): TGTGCCAGCAGCTTCGGGCGGGACAACAATGAGCAGTTCTTC. Protein sequence: CASSFGRDNNEQFF. The rearrangement joins TRBV7-9 to TRBJ2-1, with D perhaps matching TRBD1 or TRBD2 (6 bases each). With 3 bases removed from V and 5 bases from J, the gap between germline ends came to 11 bases. Germline V gives CDR1 SEHNR, CDR2 FQNEAQ (reference sequence). This CDR3 has 14 amino acids.